The T cell receptor (beta chain) under discussion was sequenced for a study of cytomegalovirus exposure and HLA in healthy donors. Amplification used 60 Vbeta primers and 13 Jbeta primers. Repertoires were generated with immunoSEQ multiplex PCR, while TCRdb's copy carries only in-frame clones and drops some. The top ten hold about 2.5% of the sample, which has roughly 130,000 clones, 75% to 85% seen once. Of note for this clone: Its specificity is unknown.

General study points: Earlier findings revealed that most TCR beta V segments proved productive either about 90% or about 30% of the time.

What was sequenced was PBMCs. The sequence was obtained from a young man in good health and CMV-seronegative.

CDR3 coding DNA: TGTGCCAGCAGTCGTCAACCGGGACTCCAAGAACACAATGAGCAGTTCTTC. Protein sequence: CASSRQPGLQEHNEQFF. V usage is TRBV28 and J usage is TRBJ2-1; D may be TRBD2 (6 bases). V lost 5 bases, J lost 5 bases, and 22 bases lay in between. The CDR3 runs to 17 residues. Germline lookup yields CDR1 MDHEN and CDR2 SYDVKM.